These 26 T cell receptor beta chains were all obtained from the same sample, sequenced in a study of control samples from healthy donors and cancer patients (dated by TCRdb to the early 2020s). Library generation was performed with the immunoSEQ multiplex PCR assay. The source is immuneACCESS, and TCRdb retained only in-frame sequences with V and J called. Part of the clones is not carried over; for the studies checked, unresolved V genes explain less than half of this, and the remainder is unexplained. Present in this sample are about 180,000 clones, more than 80% of which were seen just once. The ten largest clones add up to roughly 1.5% of the sample. Sequencing was performed on blood. These receptors all come from a man aged 25-45 years in good health.

V gene TRBV19 combines with J gene TRBJ1-5; D uncertain. The CDR3 contains 14 residues. V was pared by 7 bases and J by 2 bases, with 12 bases between. Germline CDR1 is LNHDA and CDR2 is SQIVND (reference sequence). CDR3: CASTPWGGNQPQHF. Here the CDR3 DNA reads TGTGCCAGTACCCCCTGGGGTGGCAATCAGCCCCAGCATTTT.

The chain joins TRBV6-2 or TRBV6-3 to TRBJ1-2, with unresolved D. This CDR3 is 14 amino acids long. Trimming removed 0 bases at V and 8 bases at J, with 13 bases between. The germline V gene has CDR1 MNHEY and CDR2 SVGEGT. Written as DNA, the CDR3 is TGTGCCAGCAGTTACTCGTTCCTGGAGTACGGCTACACCTTC. Translation: CASSYSFLEYGYTF.

The rearrangement links TRBV7-9 to TRBJ1-1, with no clear D. The germline V gene has CDR1 SEHNR and CDR2 FQNEAQ (reference sequence). The V gene lost 3 bases and the J gene lost 6 bases, with 5 bases spanning the gap. The CDR3 has 11 residues. The DNA for the CDR3 is TGTGCCAGCAGCTTTTATCCTGAAGCTTTCTTT. It is translated as CASSFYPEAFF.

V and J are TRBV12-3 or TRBV12-4 and TRBJ1-2, with D unresolved. V lost 5 bases to trimming and J lost 4 bases, with 11 bases between them. CDR3 length: 13 amino acids. CDR3 DNA sequence: TGTGCCAGCAGTCCCGCTGGTTCCTATGGCTACACCTTC. Translating gives CASSPAGSYGYTF.

The chain joins TRBV18 to TRBJ2-3; a weak D match, TRBD1 (5 bases). V was cut by 2 bases and J by 4 bases, with 13 bases left in between. CDR3 length: 15 amino acids. Germline CDR1 reads KGHSH; CDR2 reads LQKENI. CDR3 sequence reads: CASSPSRAPPDTQYF. The CDR3 DNA follows: TGTGCCAGCTCACCAAGCAGGGCCCCACCAGATACGCAGTATTTT.

The CDR3 reads CASTPRGGYEQYF. Here the CDR3 DNA reads TGTGCCAGCACCCCGAGGGGCGGCTACGAGCAGTACTTC. V gene TRBV6-6 combines with J gene TRBJ2-7; D possibly matches TRBD1 or TRBD2 (5 bases each). There are 13 residues in the CDR3. Trimming stripped 7 bases from V and 3 bases from J, with 13 bases between. The germline CDR1 and CDR2 sequences are MNHNY and SVGAGI (reference sequence).

The chain employs TRBV2 and TRBJ2-2; a possible D gene is TRBD2 (6 bases). CDR3 length: 17 residues. Germline CDR1 reads SNHLY; CDR2 reads FYNNEI. V dropped 6 bases and J dropped 6 bases, with 23 bases sitting between them. The CDR3 bases are TGTGCCAGCAGCCCCTCGGAGAGGACTACCTCCCCCGGGGAGCTGTTTTTT. Amino acids: CASSPSERTTSPGELFF.

V usage is TRBV24-1 and J usage is TRBJ2-3, with TRBD2 identical over 7 bases. Unmatched junction bases numbered 11, after V lost 7 bases and J lost 2 bases. Germline CDR1 KGHDR, CDR2 SFDVKD. The CDR3 spans 16 residues. The DNA of the CDR3 is TGTGCCACCAGAGGGGCGGGAGCGACCCCCACAGATACGCAGTATTTT. Translating it yields CATRGAGATPTDTQYF.

This clone was seen a few times. J is TRBJ1-5 and V is TRBV6-5; perhaps TRBD1 as D (5 bases). CDR1 MNHEY and CDR2 SVGAGI come from the germline V gene. V shed 0 bases and J shed 5 bases, with 14 bases lying between them. The CDR3 is made up of 16 amino acids. The CDR3 loop reads CASSYSRRGIDQPQHF. The CDR3 region has the DNA TGTGCCAGCAGTTACTCCCGAAGGGGTATCGATCAGCCCCAGCATTTT.

The chain links TRBV15 to TRBJ2-7, with a possible D match to TRBD1 (5 bases). Per germline, CDR1 LNHNV and CDR2 YYDKDF (reference sequence). The V end was cut by 1 base, the J end by 3 bases, with 10 bases between. CDR3 length equals 14 residues. CDR3 in DNA: TGTGCCACCAGCAGAGTAGCAGGGATCTACGAGCAGTACTTC. Amino acid sequence: CATSRVAGIYEQYF.

CDR3 nucleotide sequence: TGCGCCAGCAGCCCCAACATTCTTGGGGGGACCGTATCTGGAAACACCATATATTTT. The encoded protein is CASSPNILGGTVSGNTIYF. The chain employs TRBV4-3 and TRBJ1-3, with D possibly matching TRBD1 (5 bases). There are 19 residues in the CDR3. Trimming cost V 4 bases and J 1 base, with 23 bases left between them. Germline CDR1 reads LGHNA; CDR2 reads YSLEER.

The genes are TRBV6-6 and TRBJ1-2, with D perhaps matching TRBD1 (5 bases). This CDR3 contains 14 residues. V was shortened by 2 bases and J by 5 bases, with 12 bases between the two germline ends. The V gene's germline CDR1 is MNHNY and CDR2 SVGAGI (reference sequence). This CDR3 is CASSYQEGWYGYTF. CDR3 in DNA: TGTGCCAGCAGTTACCAGGAGGGGTGGTATGGCTACACCTTC.

This chain connects TRBV9 to TRBJ1-5, with D perhaps TRBD1 (5 bases). This CDR3 is built from 15 residues. Germline V lookup: CDR1 SGDLS, CDR2 YYNGEE. Deletions cut 0 bases from V and 3 bases from J, with 10 bases between. The CDR3 reads CASSVGGVTNQPQHF. As DNA, the CDR3 is TGTGCCAGCAGCGTAGGAGGGGTTACCAATCAGCCCCAGCATTTT.

This rearrangement joins TRBV7-9 to TRBJ1-2, with 10 bases that match TRBD1. The CDR3 is 16 residues long. J lost 1 base, V lost 2 bases, and 4 bases had no gene match. CDR1 is SEHNR, CDR2 FQNEAQ, per germline (reference sequence). This CDR3 is CASSLSRDRGNYGYTF. The DNA for the CDR3 is TGTGCCAGCAGCTTAAGCCGGGACAGGGGTAACTATGGCTACACCTTC.

The V call is TRBV4-3, the J call TRBJ2-3; a possible D gene is TRBD2 (6 bases). CDR1 is LGHNA, CDR2 YSLEER, per germline. This CDR3 is built from 14 residues. The V end was cut by 0 bases, the J end by 8 bases, with 12 bases between. The CDR3 coding sequence is TGCGCCAGCAGCCAAGATGCGGGGCAGAGTACGCAGTATTTT. Its translation is CASSQDAGQSTQYF.

The chain is built from TRBV19 and TRBJ1-4; D not certain. CDR1 and CDR2 from the germline V gene are LNHDA and SQIVND (reference sequence). V was cut by 7 bases and J by 4 bases, with 13 bases left in between. CDR3 length: 14 amino acids. This CDR3 is CASTTGLSNEKLFF. The CDR3 DNA sequence: TGTGCCAGTACAACTGGTCTTAGTAATGAAAAACTGTTTTTT.

This chain joins TRBV12-5 and TRBJ2-5; TRBD1 matches at 9 bases. Trimming took 4 bases from V and 7 from J; bases not matched to a gene: 13. Germline V CDR1 and CDR2: LGHNT, FRNRAP. This CDR3 is built from 16 residues. CDR3 sequence (DNA): TGTGCTAGTGGTTCTAACCGGGACAGGGTGTCGGGGACCCAGTACTTC. It encodes CASGSNRDRVSGTQYF. Filled out from reference TRBV12-5 and TRBJ2-5, the complete variable domain reads DARVTQTPRHKVTEMGQEVTMRCQPILGHNTVFWYRQTMMQGLELLAYFRNRAPLDDSGMPKDRFSAEMPDATLATLKIQPSEPRDSAVYFCASGSNRDRVSGTQYFGPGTRLLVL.

The chain joins TRBV3-1 (or the pseudogene TRBV3-2) to TRBJ1-4, with TRBD1 matching over 7 bases. The CDR3 is 15 residues long. Trimming removed 2 bases from V and 5 bases from J; junction bases left unmatched: 5. CDR1 LGHDT and CDR2 YNNKEL come from the germline V gene (reference sequence). CDR3 nucleotide sequence: TGTGCCAGCAGCCAAAGGAGGGGGCGCAATGAAAAACTGTTTTTT. The encoded protein is CASSQRRGRNEKLFF.

This chain joins TRBV27 and TRBJ2-5, with D tentatively TRBD1 (6 bases). The germline V gene has CDR1 MNHEY and CDR2 SMNVEV (reference sequence). The CDR3 contains 14 residues. Trimming removed 3 bases from V and 5 bases from J, with 13 bases in between. The CDR3: CASSLSRGGETQYF. In DNA, the CDR3 is TGTGCCAGCAGTTTGTCCAGGGGCGGTGAGACCCAGTACTTC.

The V and J genes are TRBV3-1 (or the pseudogene TRBV3-2) and TRBJ2-5, with a possible D match to TRBD2 (5 bases). Germline V gene sequence: CDR1 LGHDT, CDR2 YNNKEL (reference sequence). There are 17 residues in the CDR3. Trimming removed 0 bases from V and 1 base from J, with 15 bases in between. CDR3 nucleotide sequence: TGTGCCAGCAGCCAAGATCTTTTGAGGGCGTCCCAAGAGACCCAGTACTTC. As protein: CASSQDLLRASQETQYF.

The rearrangement joins TRBV27 to TRBJ1-6; a weak D match, TRBD1 (5 bases). The germline V gene has CDR1 MNHEY and CDR2 SMNVEV (reference sequence). Trimming shortened V by 2 bases and J by 9 bases, and 14 bases separated the two germline ends. The CDR3 length is 15 residues. The CDR3 DNA reads TGTGCCAGCAGTTTAGCGGGACCCTTGGGTTCACCCCTCCACTTT. Its translation: CASSLAGPLGSPLHF.

V is TRBV6-2 or TRBV6-3 and J is TRBJ1-5; perhaps TRBD1 as D (6 bases). V was trimmed by 0 bases and J by 5 bases, leaving 8 bases between them. Germline values: CDR1 MNHEY, CDR2 SVGEGT. The length of the CDR3 is 14 residues. CDR3 nucleotides: TGTGCCAGCAGTTACTCGAGGGGGGATCAGCCCCAGCATTTT. Translating gives CASSYSRGDQPQHF.

The chain uses TRBV15 and TRBJ2-2; maybe TRBD2 (6 bases). V lost 5 bases to trimming and J lost 0 bases, with 19 bases between them. Germline CDR1 and CDR2: LNHNV and YYDKDF (reference sequence). This CDR3 is built from 18 residues. The CDR3 region is CATSSSGPRGTNTGELFF. The CDR3 DNA reads TGTGCCACCAGCTCAAGCGGGCCGCGGGGAACGAACACCGGGGAGCTGTTTTTT.

The chain uses TRBV3-1 (or the pseudogene TRBV3-2) and TRBJ1-3; no reliable D call. This CDR3 spans 14 amino acids. The ends were cut back, 8 bases at V and 0 bases at J, with 11 bases in the middle. The germline V gene encodes CDR1 LGHDT and CDR2 YNNKEL (reference sequence). The CDR3 region has the DNA TGTGCCAGCCGACGAGGCTCCTCTGGAAACACCATATATTTT. Protein: CASRRGSSGNTIYF.

The chain links TRBV28 to TRBJ1-4, with a tentative D call TRBD1 (6 bases). V was clipped by 2 bases and J by 8 bases, with 12 bases between them. The germline gives CDR1 MDHEN, CDR2 SYDVKM. CDR3 length: 14 residues. CDR3 nucleotide sequence: TGTGCCAGCAGTTTAACAGGGTCAGGGGAAAAACTGTTTTTT. Its translation: CASSLTGSGEKLFF.

This clone has a single count. The rearrangement links TRBV29-1 to TRBJ1-1, with D possibly matching TRBD1 (6 bases). V lost 4 bases and J lost 1, with 13 bases in between. Germline CDR1 SQVTM, CDR2 ANQGSEA. CDR3 length equals 14 residues. The DNA of the CDR3 is TGCAGCGTTGTCTGGGACATGAGGAACACTGAAGCTTTCTTT. Protein product: CSVVWDMRNTEAFF.